This TCR beta chain was captured in a study of control samples from healthy donors and cancer patients. The CDR3 covers 16 residues. Produced via immunoSEQ multiplex PCR; TCRdb's table is partial and in-frame only. The sample lists about 130,000 clones; roughly 90% were seen once. The chain recombines TRBV21-1 with TRBJ1-2; the D segment call TRBD1 is taken from the table without a DNA check. TRBV21-1 corresponds to a pseudogene. The TCR sequence derives from a man younger than 35 in good health. Material: blood. The CDR3 bases are TGTGCCAGGGAGAGGACAGGGGGCTTTGGTGACTATGGCTACACCTTC. This encodes CARERTGGFGDYGYTF.